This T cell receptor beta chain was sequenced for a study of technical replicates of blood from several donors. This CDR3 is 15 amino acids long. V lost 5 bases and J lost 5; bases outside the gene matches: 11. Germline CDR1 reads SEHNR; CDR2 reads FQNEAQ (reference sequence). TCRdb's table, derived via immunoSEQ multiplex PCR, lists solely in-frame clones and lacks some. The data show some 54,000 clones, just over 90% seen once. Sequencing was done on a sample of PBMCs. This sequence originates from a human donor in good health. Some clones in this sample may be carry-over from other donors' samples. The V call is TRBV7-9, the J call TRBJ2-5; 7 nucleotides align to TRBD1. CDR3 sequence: CASSPLPQGRETQYF. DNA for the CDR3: TGTGCCAGCAGCCCCCTTCCACAGGGGCGGGAGACCCAGTACTTC.